Detailed here is one T cell receptor (beta chain). What it binds is unknown. The sample belongs to a study of response to subunit inactivated influenza vaccine. Study results and caveats: Few additional T cells are recruited per seasonal influenza vaccination, authors suggested.

Each CDR3 protein is one row after TCRdb ran MiXCR on the RT-PCR reads. This table has around 750,000 distinct CDR3 sequences, around 21% appearing once. Sequencing was performed on PBMCs from blood, taken 5 to 6 days after vaccination. The clonotype was recovered from a man aged 45-65 years who received an inactivated influenza vaccine.

The CDR3, as DNA: TGTGCCAGCAGCTCAAACAGGGGAAGAACTGAAGCTTTCTTT. It translates to CASSSNRGRTEAFF. This chain joins TRBV7-8 and TRBJ1-1, with 7 bases that match TRBD1. CDR1 and CDR2 (germline): SGHVS, FQNEAQ. The ends lost 4 bases at V and 5 bases at J; junction bases unmatched: 7. This CDR3 is 14 amino acids long.